This TCR beta chain was captured by sequencing in a study of T cells in tuberculosis. Turning to the study itself: The T cells targeted glucose monomycolate, a mycobacterial lipid, via CD1B. In South Africa, adults with active tuberculosis were compared with IGRA-negative and latently infected IGRA-positive adolescents. Study-wide results and caveats: The TCR-beta difference was not significant; alpha differences partly reflected length.

Generated by immunoSEQ multiplex PCR, the TCRdb table keeps only in-frame clones and is missing some. The table has 25,000 or so clones, 90% seen once. Of note for this clone: Its antigen is as yet unknown.

This CDR3 has 14 amino acids. Germline-derived CDR1 and CDR2 are MRHNA and SNTAGT. V gave up 3 bases and J gave up 4 bases, with 9 bases separating them. This sequence was found in a donor between 10 and 29 years old with latent tuberculosis or without tuberculosis infection. The sequencing sample was made of PBMCs. This chain uses TRBV6-4 with TRBJ2-2; tentatively, D is TRBD2 (5 bases). The CDR3 spells CASSEGSSTGELFF. CDR3 DNA sequence: TGTGCCAGCAGTGAGGGGAGCTCCACCGGGGAGCTGTTTTTT.